This TCR beta chain stems from a study of shared clonotypes between healthy human individuals. CDR1 is SGHRS and CDR2 is YFSETQ in the germline V gene. The CDR3 length is 15 residues. V was clipped by 2 bases and J by 5 bases, with 17 bases between them. Only in-frame clones appear in the TCRdb table, and some are missing; sequencing was by immunoSEQ multiplex PCR. The sample comprises approximately 2.4 million clones, approximately 94% of which are singletons, and roughly 0.13% rests with the top ten. The sample comprised naive CD4+ T cells sorted from blood. The subset denotes: CD45RA+ positively selected. This sequence joins TRBV5-1 and TRBJ2-7; D is perhaps TRBD2 (5 bases). This receptor was taken from a young man in good health. The CDR3 DNA sequence: TGCGCCAGCAGCTTATCGTTTACGGGGTCGGACGAGCAGTACTTC. This gives the protein CASSLSFTGSDEQYF.